The 24 T cell receptor beta chains below come from one sample, sequenced in a study of T cell clonality in common variable immunodeficiency. The data were produced by immunoSEQ multiplex PCR, yet TCRdb's version contains in-frame clones alone and is incomplete. Singletons are absent from the sample, which has 50,000 to 60,000 clones. Sample: peripheral blood mononuclear cells. The receptor set was obtained from a person between 18 and 75 years old in good health.

Concerning this clone itself: The read terminates 3 residues ahead of where the CDR3 ends, so the germline J gene completes it. This chain joins TRBV18 and TRBJ2-4, with 9 bases that match TRBD2. The CDR3 is made up of 16 amino acids. V was clipped by 3 bases and J by 0 bases; unmatched bases: 3. Per the germline V gene, CDR1 is KGHSH and CDR2 is LQKENI. The sequenced CDR3 bases are TGTGCCAGCTCACCGGCTAGCGGGGTAGCCAAAAACATT. Protein: CASSPASGVAKNI. The CDR3 reads in full as CASSPASGVAKNIQYF.

This clone was observed a few times. The sequenced fragment ends 3 residues before the CDR3 boundary, so the rest is inferred from the germline J gene. The rearrangement uses TRBV20-1 and TRBJ1-1; tentative D call: TRBD1 (6 bases). Germline V CDR1 and CDR2: DFQATT, SNEGSKA (reference sequence). Trimming removed 5 bases from V and 4 bases from J, with 11 bases in between. This CDR3 region has 12 residues. The CDR3 protein is CSALQGFTEAFF. The part of the CDR3 DNA that was read is TGCAGTGCTTTACAGGGATTCACTGAA.

The table lists this clone with many counts. The read gets to within 3 residues of the CDR3 end, and the germline J gene fills in the rest. The chain uses TRBV5-6 and TRBJ2-7; D is unresolved. CDR1 SGHDT and CDR2 YYEEEE come from the germline V gene. With 0 bases removed from V and 2 bases from J, the gap between germline ends came to 6 bases. CDR3 length: 13 residues. The part of the CDR3 DNA that was read is TGTGCCAGCAGCTTGGGACGGGCCTACGAG. As protein: CASSLGRAYE. The entire CDR3 is CASSLGRAYEQYF.

This clone was detected ten times or more. The read finishes 3 residues shy of the CDR3 end, and the germline J gene is used to complete it. The J gene is TRBJ2-5, the V gene TRBV5-4; 10 bases map to TRBD2. Trimming at V came to 2 bases and at J to 4 bases, leaving 5 bases not matched to a gene. The germline gives CDR1 SGHNT, CDR2 YYREEE (reference sequence). CDR3 length equals 15 residues. The sequenced CDR3 bases are TGTGCCAGCAGCTTATCACTAGCGGGAAGAGAGACC. This gives the protein CASSLSLAGRET. The CDR3 in full is CASSLSLAGRETQYF.

This clone was counted many times. The CDR3 end is not reached by the read, which stops 3 residues before it; the germline J gene fills it in. V usage is TRBV20-1 and J usage is TRBJ1-2, with TRBD1 identical over 9 bases. This CDR3 contains 14 residues. Germline CDR1 is DFQATT and CDR2 is SNEGSKA (reference sequence). The CDR3 region is CSARDYRGQGGYTF. The CDR3 bases that were read are TGCAGTGCTAGAGATTACAGGGGGCAGGGCGGC.

This clone was found many times. The missing CDR3 end, 3 residues past where the read stops, is filled in from the germline J gene. This sequence joins TRBV7-2 and TRBJ2-2; D possibly corresponds to TRBD1 (6 bases). In germline, CDR1 is SGHTA, CDR2 FQGNSA. CDR3 length: 13 residues. The CDR3 here is CASSLTGAGKLFF. The sequenced part of the CDR3 DNA is TGTGCCAGCAGCTTGACAGGTGCCGGTAAG.

This clone has a count of ten or more. The CDR3 end lies 3 residues beyond the end of the read and is filled in from the germline J gene. The genes are TRBV7-3 and TRBJ1-2; 9 bases map to TRBD1. The length of the CDR3 is 14 residues. Germline V gene data show CDR1 as SGHTA and CDR2 as FQGTGA. The V gene end was trimmed by 5 bases and the J gene end by 5 bases; junction bases not matched to a gene: 6. The DNA read from the CDR3 is TGTGCCAGCAGCCCTCTTGGGACAGGGTATGGC. The encoded protein is CASSPLGTGYG. The full CDR3 is CASSPLGTGYGYTF.

This clone was observed at least ten times. The read finishes 3 residues shy of the CDR3 end, and the germline J gene is used to complete it. This chain joins TRBV19 and TRBJ1-2; D is possibly TRBD1 (5 bases). V lost 0 bases, J lost 4 bases, and 18 bases lay in between. Germline CDR1 reads LNHDA; CDR2 reads SQIVND (reference sequence). The CDR3 consists of 17 residues. CDR3 residues: CASSIDPFRGATYGYTF. Partial CDR3 DNA: TGTGCCAGTAGTATAGATCCTTTTAGGGGCGCTACCTATGGC.

This clone was seen a handful of times. At one boundary the junction diverges from the germline segment, which might be a read error. Read data end 3 residues before the CDR3 end; the end is taken from the germline J gene. The sample carries other DNA sequences with the same CDR3. The chain joins TRBV20-1 to TRBJ2-7; 9 bases map to TRBD1. The CDR3 contains 14 residues. Germline V gene sequence: CDR1 DFQATT, CDR2 SNEGSKA (reference sequence). Incomplete CDR3 DNA: TGCAGTGCCAGAGGGACAGGGTCTACCTACGAG. This sequence encodes CSARGTGSTYE. The entire CDR3 protein reads CSARGTGSTYEQYF.

This clone was picked up a small number of times. This could be a read error, since a much larger clone is one nucleotide away. This CDR3 reads CASSGQSNQPQYF. The CDR3 bases that were read are TGTGCCAGTAGTGGACAGAGCAATCAGCCG. The genes are TRBV19 and TRBJ2-3; tentative D call: TRBD1 (6 bases). The read terminates 3 residues ahead of where the CDR3 ends, so the germline J gene completes it. Germline lookup yields CDR1 LNHDA and CDR2 SQIVND (reference sequence). CDR3 length equals 13 residues.

This clone was recorded many times. From the germline J gene comes the end of the CDR3, since the read stops 3 residues before it. The chain is built from TRBV19 and TRBJ2-1; D is undetermined. This CDR3 comprises 13 residues. Germline loops: CDR1 LNHDA, CDR2 SQIVND (reference sequence). Between the trimmed V and J ends, which lost 3 bases and 8 bases, there was a span of 11 bases. The sequenced CDR3 bases are TGTGCCAGTAGTATTGTCAGGTGGGATGAG. It codes for CASSIVRWDE. The CDR3 as a whole reads CASSIVRWDEQFF.

Comment on this clone: This could be a read error, since a much larger clone is one nucleotide away. Read coverage stops 3 residues before the CDR3 terminus; the germline J gene supplies the remainder. The V call is TRBV11-1, the J call TRBJ2-7; tentative D call: TRBD1 (5 bases). The germline CDR1 and CDR2 sequences are SGHAT and FQDESV (reference sequence). V lost 0 bases to trimming and J lost 5 bases, with 8 bases between them. CDR3 length equals 13 residues. This chain's CDR3 is CASSLARGDEQYF. The part of the CDR3 DNA that was read is TGTGCCAGCAGCTTAGCAAGGGGCGACGAG.

This clone occurred many times. The sequenced fragment ends 3 residues before the CDR3 boundary, so the rest is inferred from the germline J gene. This chain joins TRBV5-8 and TRBJ2-7, with a weak D call TRBD1 (6 bases). The CDR3 is 14 amino acids. The V gene's germline CDR1 is SGHTS and CDR2 YDEGEE. V was pared by 4 bases and J by 6 bases, with 17 bases between. The CDR3 here is CASSTGQPWTEQYF. CDR3 DNA (partial): TGTGCCAGCAGCACGGGACAACCGTGGACCGAG.

The table lists this clone with many counts. The read gets to within 3 residues of the CDR3 end, and the germline J gene fills in the rest. This chain joins TRBV20-1 and TRBJ2-5; 13 positions agree with TRBD2. Germline V gene sequence: CDR1 DFQATT, CDR2 SNEGSKA (reference sequence). The V gene end was trimmed by 5 bases and the J gene end by 4 bases; junction bases not matched to a gene: 10. CDR3 length: 16 amino acids. The sequenced part of the CDR3 DNA is TGCAGTGCTCACGGACTAGCGGGGGAAACGCTAGAGACC. It yields the protein CSAHGLAGETLET. The whole CDR3 region reads CSAHGLAGETLETQYF.

This clone appeared many times. The missing CDR3 end, 3 residues past where the read stops, is filled in from the germline J gene. V gene TRBV2 combines with J gene TRBJ1-4; maybe TRBD1 (5 bases). The CDR3 consists of 13 residues. The germline CDR1 and CDR2 sequences are SNHLY and FYNNEI. The covered CDR3 bases are TGTGCCAGCAGTGAAGCTGAGACAGATAAA. It encodes CASSEAETDK. The CDR3 in full is CASSEAETDKLFF.

This clone has ten or more counts. The missing CDR3 end, 3 residues past where the read stops, is filled in from the germline J gene. The V gene is TRBV5-6, the J gene TRBJ2-3, with 8 nucleotides matching TRBD1. The CDR3 length is 14 residues. The V gene's germline CDR1 is SGHDT and CDR2 YYEEEE. The covered CDR3 bases are TGTGCCAGCAGCTTTGGGACAGGACAAGAGACG. Its translation is CASSFGTGQET. Given in full, the CDR3 is CASSFGTGQETQYF.

This clone was seen ten or more times. The CDR3 goes on 3 residues after the read ends, and that part is filled in from the germline J gene. The V and J genes are TRBV6-4 and TRBJ2-4; the D is unclear. Germline V gene sequence: CDR1 MRHNA, CDR2 SNTAGT. The V end was cut by 2 bases, the J end by 3 bases, with 20 bases between. The CDR3 totals 18 residues. CDR3 protein: CASSDPAELLLLKNIQYF. CDR3 DNA (partial): TGTGCCAGCAGTGACCCCGCCGAACTGTTACTTCTCAAAAACATT.

This clone was recorded a few times. The CDR3 end is not reached by the read, which stops 3 residues before it; the germline J gene fills it in. The rearrangement joins TRBV2 to TRBJ2-3; 10 bases agree with TRBD1. Looked up from germline, CDR1 is SNHLY and CDR2 is FYNNEI. The CDR3 has 16 residues. The ends lost 6 bases at V and 6 bases at J; junction bases unmatched: 12. Here the CDR3 reads CASSSGRGQGSDTQYF. CDR3 DNA (partial): TGTGCCAGCAGCAGCGGTCGGGGACAGGGGTCGGATACG.

Turning to this clone: The read gets to within 3 residues of the CDR3 end, and the germline J gene fills in the rest. The chain couples TRBV7-9 to TRBJ2-7, with 7 bases identical to TRBD1. Germline V gene data show CDR1 as SEHNR and CDR2 as FQNEAQ (reference sequence). This CDR3 spans 15 amino acids. With V trimmed by 2 bases and J by 6 bases, 10 bases remained unmatched. The part of the CDR3 DNA that was read is TGTGCCAGCAGCTTACAATATCTGGACAGGCGCGAG. This codes for CASSLQYLDRRE. The entire CDR3 protein is CASSLQYLDRREQYF.

There are many counts of this clone. The read gets to within 3 residues of the CDR3 end, and the germline J gene fills in the rest. The rearrangement links TRBV6-2 or TRBV6-3 to TRBJ2-1, with 7 bases that match TRBD1. The J segment lost 3 bases and the V segment lost 6 bases, leaving 5 bases of the junction unmatched. CDR1 and CDR2 (germline): MNHEY, SVGEGT. The length of the CDR3 is 14 residues. The sequenced CDR3 bases are TGTGCCAGCAGCAACCGGGACAGCTACAATGAG. Translated, it gives CASSNRDSYNE. The complete CDR3 sequence is CASSNRDSYNEQFF.

As concerns this clone: The CDR3 goes on 3 residues after the read ends, and that part is filled in from the germline J gene. The chain couples TRBV18 to TRBJ1-1; possibly TRBD1 for D (6 bases). Per the germline V gene, CDR1 is KGHSH and CDR2 is LQKENI. This CDR3 region has 14 residues. Trimming took off 6 bases at V and 1 base at J, with 12 bases between the two ends. CDR3 in amino acids: CASSKQGQNTEAFF. The sequenced part of the CDR3 DNA is TGTGCCAGCTCGAAACAGGGTCAGAACACTGAA. The variable domain in full, completed from reference TRBV18 and TRBJ1-1, reads NAGVMQNPRHLVRRRGQEARLRCSPMKGHSHVYWYRQLPEEGLKFMVYLQKENIIDESGMPKERFSAEFPKEGPSILRIQQVVRGDSAAYFCASSKQGQNTEAFFGQGTRLTVV.

This clone was observed many times. Read data end 3 residues before the CDR3 end; the end is taken from the germline J gene. The V call is TRBV5-1, the J call TRBJ2-1; TRBD2 aligns across 14 bases. The trim removed 0 bases at V and 3 bases at J, leaving 8 bases unmatched. This CDR3 has 19 amino acids. Germline CDR1 reads SGHRS; CDR2 reads YFSETQ. CDR3 amino acids: CASSLDGLAGGLDYNEQFF. The covered CDR3 bases are TGCGCCAGCAGCTTGGATGGACTAGCGGGGGGATTAGACTACAATGAG.

The sample holds many counts of this clone. Sequence at one end of the junction differs from germline and may be a read error. Read sequence stops 3 residues before the CDR3 end, and the germline J gene provides the missing end. The sample carries other DNA sequences with the same CDR3. The chain is built from TRBV7-7 and TRBJ1-3; TRBD1 matches 7 bases. CDR1 and CDR2 (germline): SSHAT, FNYEAQ (reference sequence). The CDR3 is 15 residues long. The sequenced CDR3 bases are TGTGCTAGCAGCGAGGGGACAGAGTCTGGAAACACC. Its translation is CASSEGTESGNT. The whole CDR3 protein reads CASSEGTESGNTIYF.

There are many counts of this clone. The read is 3 residues too short to cover the CDR3 end, so that end is filled in from the germline J gene. The chain combines TRBV5-1 with TRBJ2-3; maybe TRBD1 (6 bases). V was cut by 4 bases and J by 4 bases, with 13 bases left in between. The CDR3 totals 14 residues. CDR1 is SGHRS, CDR2 YFSETQ, per germline. CDR3 DNA, as far as it was read: TGCGCCAGCAGCGACTACAGGGAAGCAGATACG. It is translated as CASSDYREADT. The full-length CDR3 reads as CASSDYREADTQYF.